This T cell receptor (beta chain) is drawn from a study of T cell responses to AZD1222 COVID-19 vaccine. The V gene end was trimmed by 5 bases and the J gene end by 2 bases; junction bases not matched to a gene: 16. Germline values: CDR1 KGHSH, CDR2 LQKENI. This CDR3 is 19 amino acids long. The data were produced by immunoSEQ multiplex PCR, yet TCRdb's version contains in-frame clones alone and is incomplete. The sample lists 150,000 to 200,000 clones, roughly 90% occurring once. Sample: peripheral blood, taken on day 0 of AZD1222 vaccination. The chain recombines TRBV18 with TRBJ2-7, with 12 bases aligning to TRBD2. The clonotype originates from an adult in good health. The CDR3 DNA sequence: TGTGCCAGCTCATCTGGACAGCGAGCCAGGACTAGCGGGACCTACGAGCAGTACTTC. It is translated as CASSSGQRARTSGTYEQYF.